Sequencing of this TCR beta chain was carried out in a study of cytomegalovirus exposure and HLA in healthy donors. The wider study: Caucasian-associated ancestry cluster membership applied to approximately 81% of around 400 genotyped donors.

Points from the study as a whole: A later analysis linked a missense variant in DCLRE1C to the trimming of TCR beta V and J genes. Reported results showed that the classifier diagnosed cytomegalovirus status with high specificity and sensitivity. Reportedly, HLA-A and HLA-B alleles of most subjects were accurately predicted from TCR beta.

From germline, CDR1 is MDHEN and CDR2 SYDVKM. The CDR3 is 15 amino acids. V lost 5 bases and J lost 0, with 12 bases in between. In the case of this clone: Its antigen is unknown.

This PCR relied on a set of 60 Vbeta primers and 13 Jbeta primers. Libraries were prepared by immunoSEQ multiplex PCR; TCRdb keeps only in-frame clonotypes and omits some of them. There are 40,000 to 60,000 clones in the sample, with 2.3% held by the top ten. Sequencing was performed on PBMCs. The source is a female donor in good health and CMV-seronegative. The chain combines TRBV28 with TRBJ2-3, with a tentative D call TRBD1 (6 bases). The CDR3 DNA follows: TGTGCCAGCAGTCGCGGACAGCTCAGCACAGATACGCAGTATTTT. Encoded protein: CASSRGQLSTDTQYF.